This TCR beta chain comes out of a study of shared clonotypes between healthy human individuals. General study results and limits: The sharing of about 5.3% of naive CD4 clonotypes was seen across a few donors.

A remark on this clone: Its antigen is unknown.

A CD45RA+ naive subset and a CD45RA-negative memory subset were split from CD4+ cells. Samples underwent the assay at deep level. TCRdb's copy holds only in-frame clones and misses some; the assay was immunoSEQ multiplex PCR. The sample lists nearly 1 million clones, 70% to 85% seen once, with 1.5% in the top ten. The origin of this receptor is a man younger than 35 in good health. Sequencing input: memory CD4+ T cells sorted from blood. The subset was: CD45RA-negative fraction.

The DNA of the CDR3 is TGTGCCGTAGGCGGAAGGGAGAGGTCACCCCTCCACTTT. Translation gives CAVGGRERSPLHF. The chain recombines TRBV2 with TRBJ1-6; no reliable D call. This CDR3 region has 13 residues. CDR1 is SNHLY, CDR2 FYNNEI, per germline. V shed 11 bases and J shed 10 bases, with 18 bases lying between them.